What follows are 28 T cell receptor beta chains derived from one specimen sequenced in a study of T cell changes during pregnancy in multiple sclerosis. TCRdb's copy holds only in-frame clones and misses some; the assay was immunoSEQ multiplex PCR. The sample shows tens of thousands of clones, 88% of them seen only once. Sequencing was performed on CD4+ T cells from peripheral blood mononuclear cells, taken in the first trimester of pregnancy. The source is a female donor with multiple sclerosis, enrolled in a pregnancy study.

The CDR3 protein is CASSLGHPTNEKLFF. The CDR3 DNA reads TGTGCCAGCAGTTTAGGACACCCAACTAATGAAAAACTGTTTTTT. This chain links TRBV27 with TRBJ1-4, with a possible D match to TRBD1 (5 bases). V was cut by 2 bases and J by 0 bases, with 7 bases left in between. CDR1 is MNHEY and CDR2 is SMNVEV in the germline V gene (reference sequence). The CDR3 has 15 residues.

The CDR3 DNA is TGTGCCAGCAGCAGGGACAGGGTGGATCAGCCCCAGCATTTT. Amino acids: CASSRDRVDQPQHF. The chain links TRBV5-5 to TRBJ1-5; TRBD1 aligns across 9 bases. This CDR3 has 14 amino acids. CDR1 is SGHKS and CDR2 is YYEKEE in the germline V gene (reference sequence). V lost 4 bases, J lost 5 bases, and 4 bases stayed unmatched.

CDR3 nucleotides: TGCGCCAGCAGCTTGGCCCGGGGGACCTACGAGCAGTACTTC. Protein product: CASSLARGTYEQYF. This chain joins TRBV5-1 and TRBJ2-7, with D maybe TRBD2 (6 bases). Deletions cut 0 bases from V and 2 bases from J, with 9 bases between. In germline, CDR1 is SGHRS, CDR2 YFSETQ. The CDR3 length is 14 residues.

CDR3 DNA: TGTGCCAGCAGCTTAAGAGGGGGGGACACTGAAGCTTTCTTT. Amino acids: CASSLRGGDTEAFF. This chain connects TRBV7-3 to TRBJ1-1, with D perhaps matching TRBD1 (6 bases). The CDR3 is 14 amino acids. V was pared by 1 base and J by 3 bases, with 9 bases between. Germline V lookup: CDR1 SGHTA, CDR2 FQGTGA.

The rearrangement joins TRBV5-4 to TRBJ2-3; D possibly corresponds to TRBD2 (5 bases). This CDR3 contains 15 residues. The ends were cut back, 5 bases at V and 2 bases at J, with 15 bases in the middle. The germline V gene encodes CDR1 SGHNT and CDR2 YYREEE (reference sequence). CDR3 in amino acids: CASRRSEVVTDTQYF. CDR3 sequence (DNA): TGTGCCAGCAGACGCTCGGAGGTGGTCACAGATACGCAGTATTTT.

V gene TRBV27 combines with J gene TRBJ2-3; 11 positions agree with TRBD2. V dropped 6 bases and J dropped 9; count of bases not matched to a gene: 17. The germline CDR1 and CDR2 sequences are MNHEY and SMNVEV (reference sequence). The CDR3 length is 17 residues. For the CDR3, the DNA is TGTGCCAGCAGAACACCCGGACTAGCGGGTCTCGGGGGGACGCAGTATTTT. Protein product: CASRTPGLAGLGGTQYF.

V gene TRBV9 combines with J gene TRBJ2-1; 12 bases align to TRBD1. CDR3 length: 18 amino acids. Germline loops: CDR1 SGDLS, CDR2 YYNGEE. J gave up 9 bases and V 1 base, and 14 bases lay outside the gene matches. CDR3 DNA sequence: TGTGCCAGCAGCGTAAATCTAGGGGGGGGACAGGGGGCGGTTGAGCAGTTCTTC. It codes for CASSVNLGGGQGAVEQFF.

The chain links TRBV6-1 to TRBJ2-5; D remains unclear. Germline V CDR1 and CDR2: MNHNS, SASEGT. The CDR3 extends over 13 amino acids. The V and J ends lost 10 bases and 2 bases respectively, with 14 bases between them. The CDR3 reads CATSWAGQETQYF. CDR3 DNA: TGTGCCACCTCGTGGGCCGGACAAGAGACCCAGTACTTC.

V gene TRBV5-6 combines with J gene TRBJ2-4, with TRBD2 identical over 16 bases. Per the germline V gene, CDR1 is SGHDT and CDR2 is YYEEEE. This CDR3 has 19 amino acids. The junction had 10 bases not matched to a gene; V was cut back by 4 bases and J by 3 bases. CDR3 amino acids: CASSPLGLAGGRGKNIQYF. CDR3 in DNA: TGTGCCAGCAGCCCGCTGGGACTAGCGGGGGGGCGGGGCAAAAACATTCAGTACTTC.

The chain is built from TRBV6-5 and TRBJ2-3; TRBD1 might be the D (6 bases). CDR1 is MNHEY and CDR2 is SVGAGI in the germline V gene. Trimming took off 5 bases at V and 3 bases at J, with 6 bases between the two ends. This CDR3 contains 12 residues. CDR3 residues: CASSRGTDTQYF. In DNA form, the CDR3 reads TGTGCCAGCAGTAGGGGGACAGATACGCAGTATTTT.

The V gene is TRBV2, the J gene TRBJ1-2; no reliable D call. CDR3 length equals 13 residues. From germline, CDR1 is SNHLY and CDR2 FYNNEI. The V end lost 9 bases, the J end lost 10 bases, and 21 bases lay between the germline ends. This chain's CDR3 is CASRSGWTTVYTF. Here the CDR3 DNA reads TGTGCCAGTAGGTCGGGGTGGACGACTGTCTACACCTTC.

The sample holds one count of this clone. CDR3 in amino acids: CASSVTGETEAFF. The CDR3 region has the DNA TGTGCCAGTAGTGTGACAGGGGAGACTGAAGCTTTCTTT. V and J are TRBV19 and TRBJ1-1; 8 bases map to TRBD1. The length of the CDR3 is 13 residues. Germline loops: CDR1 LNHDA, CDR2 SQIVND (reference sequence). Trimming took 5 bases from V and 5 from J; bases not matched to a gene: 4. The complete variable domain, with remaining parts taken from reference TRBV19 and TRBJ1-1, reads DGGITQSPKYLFRKEGQNVTLSCEQNLNHDAMYWYRQDPGQGLRLIYYSQIVNDFQKGDIAEGYSVSREKKESFPLTVTSAQKNPTAFYLCASSVTGETEAFFGQGTRLTVV.

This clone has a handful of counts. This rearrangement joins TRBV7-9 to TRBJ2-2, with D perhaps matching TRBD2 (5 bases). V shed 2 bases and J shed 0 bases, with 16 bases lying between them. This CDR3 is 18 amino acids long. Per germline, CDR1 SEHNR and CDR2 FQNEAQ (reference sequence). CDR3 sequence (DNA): TGTGCCAGCAGCTTATTCGTCCGAGCGGAATCGAACACCGGGGAGCTGTTTTTT. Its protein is CASSLFVRAESNTGELFF.

The CDR3 DNA is TGTGCCAGTAGTTCGACAGGGGACTACACTGAAGCTTTCTTT. Translating it yields CASSSTGDYTEAFF. The chain recombines TRBV19 with TRBJ1-1; 8 bases are a match to TRBD1. Germline V gives CDR1 LNHDA, CDR2 SQIVND (reference sequence). Losses at the gene ends were 5 bases for V and 3 bases for J; bases not matched to a gene: 5. The CDR3 contains 14 residues. The complete variable domain, with remaining parts taken from reference TRBV19 and TRBJ1-1, reads DGGITQSPKYLFRKEGQNVTLSCEQNLNHDAMYWYRQDPGQGLRLIYYSQIVNDFQKGDIAEGYSVSREKKESFPLTVTSAQKNPTAFYLCASSSTGDYTEAFFGQGTRLTVV.

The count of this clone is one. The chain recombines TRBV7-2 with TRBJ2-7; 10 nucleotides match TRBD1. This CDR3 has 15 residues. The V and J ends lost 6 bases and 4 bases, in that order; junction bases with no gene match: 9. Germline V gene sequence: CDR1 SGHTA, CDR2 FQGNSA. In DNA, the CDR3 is TGTGCCAGCAGACTAGAGGGGACAGGGGTTTACGAGCAGTACTTC. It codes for CASRLEGTGVYEQYF.

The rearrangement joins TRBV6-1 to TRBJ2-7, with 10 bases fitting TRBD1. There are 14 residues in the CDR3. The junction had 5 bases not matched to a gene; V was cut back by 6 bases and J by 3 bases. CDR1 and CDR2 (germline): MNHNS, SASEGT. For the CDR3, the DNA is TGTGCCAGCAGCGCAGACAGGGGGCTCTACGAGCAGTACTTC. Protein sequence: CASSADRGLYEQYF.

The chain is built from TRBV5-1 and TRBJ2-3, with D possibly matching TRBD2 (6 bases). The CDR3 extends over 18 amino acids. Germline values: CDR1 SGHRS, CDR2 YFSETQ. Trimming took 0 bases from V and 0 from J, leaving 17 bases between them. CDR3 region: CASSLVPRAGVSTDTQYF. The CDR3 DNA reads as TGCGCCAGCAGCTTGGTACCCCGAGCGGGCGTAAGCACAGATACGCAGTATTTT.

CDR3 sequence (DNA): TGCAGCGTCGACATCGGCAGGGGAAACTATGGCTACACCTTC. It translates to CSVDIGRGNYGYTF. J is TRBJ1-2 and V is TRBV29-1; a weak D match, TRBD1 (6 bases). The CDR3 covers 14 residues. Per the germline V gene, CDR1 is SQVTM and CDR2 is ANQGSEA. Trimming cost V 6 bases and J 2 bases, with 16 bases left between them. Combining the CDR3 with reference TRBV29-1 and TRBJ1-2 gives the whole variable domain SAVISQKPSRDICQRGTSLTIQCQVDSQVTMMFWYRQQPGQSLTLIATANQGSEATYESGFVIDKFPISRPNLTFSTLTVSNMSPEDSSIYLCSVDIGRGNYGYTFGSGTRLTVV.

CDR3 sequence reads: CASRLSGTVGNEQFF. The CDR3 DNA follows: TGTGCCAGCAGGCTTTCAGGGACAGTAGGAAATGAGCAGTTCTTC. The chain joins TRBV27 to TRBJ2-1, with TRBD1 matching over 7 bases. Germline V CDR1 and CDR2: MNHEY, SMNVEV (reference sequence). CDR3 length: 15 residues. V was pared by 6 bases and J by 7 bases, with 12 bases of the junction left unmatched.

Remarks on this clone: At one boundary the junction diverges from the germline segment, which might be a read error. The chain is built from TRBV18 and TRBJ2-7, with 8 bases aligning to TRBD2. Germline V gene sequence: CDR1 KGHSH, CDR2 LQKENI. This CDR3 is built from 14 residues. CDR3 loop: CASSSPGLAHEQYF. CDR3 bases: TGTGCCAGCTCATCACCTGGACTAGCCCACGAGCAGTACTTC.

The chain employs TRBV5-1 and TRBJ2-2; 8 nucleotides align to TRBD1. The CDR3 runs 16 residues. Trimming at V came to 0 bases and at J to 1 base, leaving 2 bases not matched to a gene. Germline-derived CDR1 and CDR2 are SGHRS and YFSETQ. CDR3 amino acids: CASSLVRGQNTGELFF. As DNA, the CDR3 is TGCGCCAGCAGCTTGGTCAGGGGGCAGAACACCGGGGAGCTGTTTTTT.

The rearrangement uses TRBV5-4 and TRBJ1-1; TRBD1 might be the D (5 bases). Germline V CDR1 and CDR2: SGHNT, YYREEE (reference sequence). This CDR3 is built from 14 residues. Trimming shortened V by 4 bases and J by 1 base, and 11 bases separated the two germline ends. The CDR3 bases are TGTGCCAGCAGCCCTAAGACAGCGAACACTGAAGCTTTCTTT. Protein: CASSPKTANTEAFF.

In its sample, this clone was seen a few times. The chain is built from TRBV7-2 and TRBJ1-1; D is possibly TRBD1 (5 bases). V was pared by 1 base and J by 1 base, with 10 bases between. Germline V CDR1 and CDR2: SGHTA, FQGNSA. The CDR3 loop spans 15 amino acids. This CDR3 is CASSLVGRWNTEAFF. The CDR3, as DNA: TGTGCCAGCAGCTTAGTGGGGCGGTGGAACACTGAAGCTTTCTTT.

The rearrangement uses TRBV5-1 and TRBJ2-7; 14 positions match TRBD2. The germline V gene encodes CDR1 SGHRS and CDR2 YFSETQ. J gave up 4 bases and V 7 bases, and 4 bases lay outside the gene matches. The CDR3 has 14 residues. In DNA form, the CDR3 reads TGCGCCAGCTCGACTAGCGGGGGGGCGTACGAGCAGTACTTC. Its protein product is CASSTSGGAYEQYF.

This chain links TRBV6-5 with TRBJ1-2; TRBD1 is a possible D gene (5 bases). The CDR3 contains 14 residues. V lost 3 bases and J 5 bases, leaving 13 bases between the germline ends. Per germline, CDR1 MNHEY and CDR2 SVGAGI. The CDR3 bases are TGTGCCAGCAGTTATGGGGCAGTAGGGTATGGCTACACCTTC. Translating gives CASSYGAVGYGYTF.

This CDR3 is CASSRWTGEAFF. For the CDR3, the DNA is TGTGCCAGTAGTAGATGGACAGGTGAAGCTTTCTTT. The chain links TRBV19 to TRBJ1-1; TRBD1 aligns across 7 bases. V dropped 4 bases and J dropped 7; count of bases not matched to a gene: 3. CDR3 size: 12 residues. Germline V gene data show CDR1 as LNHDA and CDR2 as SQIVND (reference sequence).

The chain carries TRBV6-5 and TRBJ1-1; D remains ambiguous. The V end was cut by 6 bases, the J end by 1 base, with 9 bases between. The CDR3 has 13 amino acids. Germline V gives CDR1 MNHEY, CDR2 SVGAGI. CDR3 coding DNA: TGTGCCAGCAGCCTCGCGGGGAACACTGAAGCTTTCTTT. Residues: CASSLAGNTEAFF.

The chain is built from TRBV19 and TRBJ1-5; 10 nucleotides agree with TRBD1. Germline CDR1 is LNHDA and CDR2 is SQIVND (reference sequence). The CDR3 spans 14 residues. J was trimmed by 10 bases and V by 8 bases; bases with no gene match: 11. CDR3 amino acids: CASGQGVFRGPQHF. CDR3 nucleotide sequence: TGTGCCAGTGGACAGGGGGTTTTTCGGGGACCCCAGCATTTT. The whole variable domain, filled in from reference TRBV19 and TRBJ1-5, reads DGGITQSPKYLFRKEGQNVTLSCEQNLNHDAMYWYRQDPGQGLRLIYYSQIVNDFQKGDIAEGYSVSREKKESFPLTVTSAQKNPTAFYLCASGQGVFRGPQHFGDGTRLSIL.